This T cell receptor (beta chain) was sequenced for a study of blood T cells in healthy people across ages. A second PCR, run for about 6 to 11 cycles, used a sample-barcoded 5' primer plus a J-beta primer mix. TCRdb used MiXCR to reprocess the 5' RACE reads, holding one entry per CDR3 protein. The sample holds 700,000 to 900,000 distinct CDR3 sequences, under 30% seen once. Looked up from germline, CDR1 is DFQATT and CDR2 is SNEGSKA (reference sequence). The V and J ends lost 0 bases and 4 bases respectively, with 16 bases between them. The CDR3 runs 16 residues. These sequences were also reported in another study, on T cells of mothers and their children.

The receptor's source is a boy aged 5-17 years in good health. The sequenced sample was blood. The chain carries TRBV20-1 and TRBJ2-1; possible D gene TRBD1, 6 bases. CDR3 coding DNA: TGCAGTGCTAGAGATACCCAAGGGGGAGATTACAATGAGCAGTTCTTC. Translated, it gives CSARDTQGGDYNEQFF.